The source of this T cell receptor (beta chain) is a study of regulatory T cells (dated by TCRdb to the late 2010s). Turning to the overall study: T-cell receptor beta repertoires of sorted regulatory, conventional CD4+ and CD8+ T cells were compared between CD3G-deficient patients and healthy controls. Overall study results and their limits: Restricted unique TRB V-J pairs and skewed V and J gene usage were observed in patient repertoires, most markedly in regulatory T cells. CD8+ T cells from patients showed a nonsignificant trend toward lower Shannon entropy than control CD8+ cells.

Regarding this clone: Which antigen it targets is not known. Per-base quality was not reported, and no clone a single base away is much larger than it.

The germline V gene encodes CDR1 MNHNS and CDR2 SASEGT. The CDR3 holds 13 amino acids from the cysteine to the phenylalanine. The read is trimmed to its CDR3 DNA, 39 bases read in frame from base 1. Trimming costs V 1 base and J 3 bases, and their ends lie 6 bases apart. In the multiplex PCR, 52 forward TRBV primers and 13 reverse TRBJ primers were used, and assay-based and computational corrections were applied for amplification bias. Within the immunoSEQ assay, multiplex PCR amplified rearranged TRB loci from genomic DNA. An Illumina HiSeq platform was used to sequence the TRB amplicons. The authors processed their data as follows. Raw sequences were error-filtered and aligned to reference gene sequences by custom algorithms and were subsequently analyzed with the immunoSEQ online tools. Frequencies of productive and nonproductive TRB rearrangements were assessed among unique sequences as well as among total sequences. Hydrophobicity and amino acid composition of residues 6 and 7 within the TRB CDR3 were used to estimate the potential for self-reactivity. Group comparisons used t tests, Mann-Whitney tests or two-way ANOVA run in Prism software. Sourced from immuneACCESS, this table was stored by TCRdb with only in-frame sequences that have V and J called. A share of the clones is absent; for the studies checked, an unresolved V gene accounts for under half, and the remainder has no known explanation. That table supplies the V and J calls and clone size; D and trimming were determined from the DNA. A total of some 10,000 clones appear in this sample, 84% of them only once. Of the sample, over 9.5% falls within the top ten clones.

Evidence of autoimmunity was found in all CD3G-deficient patients, and more severe autoimmunity was observed in two of the patients. At testing, patients were between 2 and 39 years old and showed lower naive and higher memory CD4+ and CD8+ T-cell proportions. The patient group comprised about six individuals with CD3G deficiency. An international network of physicians spanning the United States, Europe and Asia provided the patient samples and clinical data. Ficoll density separation was used to isolate peripheral blood mononuclear cells. CD3+ CD8+ CD4- T cells were isolated using a FACSAria cell sorter.

The TCR originated in a person in their late teens or twenties with CD3G deficiency. The V and J genes are TRBV6-1 and TRBJ1-1; the D gene cannot be resolved reliably. The sample taken for sequencing was CD8+ T cells sorted from blood. The sequence in DNA is TGTGCCAGCAGTGAAGTCGAGTACACTGAAGCTTTCTTT. This yields the protein CASSEVEYTEAFF.